The 21 T cell receptor beta chains below were found in one sample sequenced in a study of CD4 T cells in relation to SARS-CoV-2 and coronaviruses. For these receptors, no antigen is known. The unexposed donors gave CD4+ T cells in about 2010-2019, prior to COVID-19. Isolation of CD4+ T cells took place after roughly nine days in culture. Sequencing was performed with immunoSEQ multiplex PCR; in TCRdb, only in-frame clones are kept and a portion is missing. Among 20,000 to 25,000 clones, approximately 82% were seen once, and the ten largest hold roughly a sixth. Sequencing input: CD4+ T cells from PBMCs, cultured in vitro. Source of these receptors: a human donor in good health.

The chain couples TRBV7-9 to TRBJ2-2, with unresolved D. Germline V gene lookup returns CDR1 SEHNR and CDR2 FQNEAQ (reference sequence). V lost 5 bases to trimming and J lost 2 bases, with 6 bases between them. The length of the CDR3 is 13 residues. The CDR3 DNA sequence: TGTGCCAGCAGCAGTTACAACACCGGGGAGCTGTTTTTT. This sequence encodes CASSSYNTGELFF.

The rearrangement joins TRBV24-1 to TRBJ2-1; D perhaps matches TRBD2 (6 bases). Germline loops: CDR1 KGHDR, CDR2 SFDVKD. With 1 base removed from V and 8 bases from J, the gap between germline ends came to 14 bases. The CDR3 is 15 amino acids. The DNA of the CDR3 is TGTGCCACCAGTGATTTTGCTAGCGCTAGGGATGAGCAGTTCTTC. Translation: CATSDFASARDEQFF.

J is TRBJ2-3 and V is TRBV12-3 or TRBV12-4, with unresolved D. The CDR3 has 11 residues. V was shortened by 6 bases and J by 2 bases, with 3 bases between the two germline ends. CDR3: CASRVTDTQYF. CDR3 nucleotide sequence: TGTGCCAGCAGGGTCACAGATACGCAGTATTTT.

V is TRBV6-6 and J is TRBJ2-3; the match to TRBD2 covers 7 bases. Germline trimming cut 4 bases from V and 3 bases from J; bases unmatched to any gene: 4. This CDR3 is 14 amino acids long. From germline, CDR1 is MNHNY and CDR2 SVGAGI (reference sequence). CDR3: CASSFGEGTDTQYF. In nucleotides, the CDR3 is TGTGCCAGCAGTTTTGGGGAGGGAACAGATACGCAGTATTTT.

The chain has TRBV4-2 and TRBJ1-3; TRBD1 matches 10 bases. CDR3 length: 16 residues. CDR1 and CDR2 (germline): LGHNA, YNFKEQ. Germline trimming cut 3 bases from V and 2 bases from J; bases unmatched to any gene: 4. The CDR3, as DNA: TGTGCCAGCAGCCACGCCGGGACAGGGGCTGGAAACACCATATATTTT. Protein product: CASSHAGTGAGNTIYF.

The chain links TRBV21-1 to TRBJ1-2. TRBV21-1 has pseudogene status. The CDR3 length is 14 residues. CDR3 region: CASSKGDGYYGYTF. The CDR3 DNA is TGTGCCAGCAGCAAAGGGGACGGATACTATGGCTACACCTTC.

The table lists this clone with a few counts. The J gene is TRBJ1-2, the V gene TRBV4-1, with 7 bases that match TRBD1. CDR3 length: 15 residues. CDR1 and CDR2 (germline): MGHRA, YSYEKL. The V segment lost 2 bases and the J segment 4 bases; nucleotides outside the gene matches: 7. CDR3 sequence reads: CASSQKGGFGYGYTF. For the CDR3, the DNA is TGCGCCAGCAGCCAAAAAGGGGGCTTCGGCTATGGCTACACCTTC.

The chain joins TRBV7-2 to TRBJ2-7; D unclear. The V gene lost 3 bases and the J gene lost 1 base, with 7 bases spanning the gap. The CDR3 sequence is 13 residues long. Germline lookup yields CDR1 SGHTA and CDR2 FQGNSA. The CDR3 sequence is CASSFAVSYEQYF. CDR3 DNA: TGTGCCAGCAGCTTCGCCGTATCCTACGAGCAGTACTTC. The entire variable domain, with the rest obtained from reference TRBV7-2 and TRBJ2-7, is as follows: GAGVSQSPSNKVTEKGKDVELRCDPISGHTALYWYRQSLGQGLEFLIYFQGNSAPDKSGLPSDRFSAERTGGSVSTLTIQRTQQEDSAVYLCASSFAVSYEQYFGPGTRLTVT.

The CDR3 sequence is CAMNDATNYGYTF. CDR3 nucleotide sequence: TGTGCCATGAACGACGCCACCAACTATGGCTACACCTTC. The rearrangement uses TRBV10-3 and TRBJ1-2; D remains unclear. CDR3 size: 13 residues. V was shortened by 9 bases and J by 2 bases, with 13 bases between the two germline ends. CDR1 and CDR2 (germline): ENHRY, SYGVKD.

The V gene is TRBV6-5, the J gene TRBJ2-7; 8 positions match TRBD2. This CDR3 is 14 amino acids long. CDR1 and CDR2 from the germline V gene are MNHEY and SVGAGI. V was clipped by 8 bases and J by 0 bases; unmatched bases: 6. CDR3: CASPPREASYEQYF. Written as DNA, the CDR3 is TGTGCCAGCCCCCCGCGGGAGGCCTCCTACGAGCAGTACTTC.

The gene calls are TRBV18 and TRBJ1-5; D call uncertain. Per the germline V gene, CDR1 is KGHSH and CDR2 is LQKENI. Trimming shortened V by 3 bases and J by 5 bases, and 14 bases separated the two germline ends. The CDR3 consists of 15 residues. The CDR3 DNA reads as TGTGCCAGCTCACCCGTCATCACAGAGCATCAGCCCCAGCATTTT. This sequence encodes CASSPVITEHQPQHF.

The chain uses TRBV6-5 and TRBJ1-2, with D possibly matching TRBD1 (6 bases). The V gene's germline CDR1 is MNHEY and CDR2 SVGAGI. CDR3 size: 14 residues. V lost 6 bases and J 10 bases, leaving 21 bases between the germline ends. The CDR3 protein is CASSRTGTTLDYTF. CDR3 coding DNA: TGTGCCAGCAGCCGCACCGGGACAACGCTAGACTACACCTTC.

J is TRBJ1-5 and V is TRBV19, with TRBD1 matching 8 bases. The V gene's germline CDR1 is LNHDA and CDR2 SQIVND (reference sequence). Trimming took 7 bases from V and 5 from J; bases not matched to a gene: 7. This CDR3 contains 14 residues. The CDR3 bases are TGTGCCAGTACTCCGGGACAGGCCGATCAGCCCCAGCATTTT. The encoded protein is CASTPGQADQPQHF.

The DNA for the CDR3 is TGTGCCAGCGGGAGGACAGGGAGGTTGGGAGAGACCCAGTACTTC. Protein product: CASGRTGRLGETQYF. The rearrangement links TRBV2 to TRBJ2-5, with TRBD1 matching over 8 bases. This CDR3 has 15 amino acids. V was pared by 8 bases and J by 4 bases, with 12 bases of the junction left unmatched. Germline-derived CDR1 and CDR2 are SNHLY and FYNNEI.

This clone occurred a few times. The chain uses TRBV7-2 and TRBJ2-1; TRBD1 might be the D (5 bases). Per germline, CDR1 SGHTA and CDR2 FQGNSA. With 3 bases removed from V and 6 bases from J, the gap between germline ends came to 12 bases. The CDR3 consists of 14 residues. The CDR3 bases are TGTGCCAGCAGCTTTTTAAAGGGGTCCAATGAGCAGTTCTTC. Its protein is CASSFLKGSNEQFF.

This sequence joins TRBV5-1 and TRBJ2-5; 9 bases fit TRBD2. Germline assignment: CDR1 SGHRS and CDR2 YFSETQ. This CDR3 has 15 residues. Germline trimming cut 2 bases from V and 4 bases from J; bases unmatched to any gene: 6. CDR3 in amino acids: CASSFLGTSRETQYF. CDR3 nucleotides: TGCGCCAGCAGCTTCCTCGGGACTAGCCGAGAGACCCAGTACTTC.

The chain uses TRBV2 and TRBJ2-7; unclear D gene. Germline V lookup: CDR1 SNHLY, CDR2 FYNNEI. The CDR3 is made up of 11 amino acids. The germline V and J ends were trimmed by 7 bases and 3 bases, with 7 bases remaining between them. The CDR3 protein is CASTAVYEQYF. In DNA form, the CDR3 reads TGTGCCAGCACTGCGGTCTACGAGCAGTACTTC.

This rearrangement joins TRBV19 to TRBJ1-5; 7 nucleotides agree with TRBD1. V gave up 6 bases and J gave up 1 base; unmatched junction bases: 6. Germline CDR1 LNHDA, CDR2 SQIVND (reference sequence). The CDR3 is 15 residues long. The CDR3 loop is CASRLTGASNQPQHF. DNA for the CDR3: TGTGCCAGTAGGCTTACAGGGGCCAGCAATCAGCCCCAGCATTTT.

The genes are TRBV5-1 and TRBJ2-5; a weak D match, TRBD1 (6 bases). The V end was cut by 2 bases, the J end by 5 bases, with 13 bases between. The CDR3 is 14 amino acids. CDR1 SGHRS and CDR2 YFSETQ come from the germline V gene. CDR3 nucleotides: TGCGCCAGCAGCTTCGGACAGAACGGGGAGACCCAGTACTTC. This codes for CASSFGQNGETQYF.

The CDR3 DNA sequence: TGTGCCATCCACGGGACAGGGCTCCCTTCGGAGACCCAGTACTTC. Its protein product is CAIHGTGLPSETQYF. V usage is TRBV6-5 and J usage is TRBJ2-5; 9 bases line up with TRBD1. CDR1 and CDR2 (germline): MNHEY, SVGAGI. This CDR3 is 15 amino acids long. J was trimmed by 5 bases and V by 10 bases; bases with no gene match: 14.

This chain links TRBV24-1 with TRBJ2-7, with D uncertain. This CDR3 spans 14 amino acids. Between the trimmed V and J ends, which lost 2 bases and 0 bases, there was a span of 7 bases. The V gene's germline CDR1 is KGHDR and CDR2 SFDVKD. The DNA of the CDR3 is TGTGCCACCAGTGATTCTGCGGCCTCCTACGAGCAGTACTTC. Its protein product is CATSDSAASYEQYF.